These 13 T cell receptor beta chains were sequenced from one sample in a study of CD8 T cells in ankylosing spondylitis. TCRdb ran MiXCR on the 5' RACE reads and lists one entry per CDR3 protein. Here the sample spans 750,000 to 850,000 distinct CDR3 sequences, 12% being singletons. These TCRs are of unknown antigen specificity. The study's findings and limits: Ankylosing spondylitis blood appeared to be characterized by a TCR beta motif of several highly homologous variants.

The specimen was blood, either unsorted or a sorted T cell fraction (not recorded which). These receptors originate from a male donor with ankylosing spondylitis.

This clonotype has only a few counts. For the CDR3, the DNA is TGTGCCAGCAGTACGAAGGGGCGTAACACCGGGGAGCTGTTTTTT. Amino acids: CASSTKGRNTGELFF. The V and J genes are TRBV28 and TRBJ2-2; D is possibly TRBD1 (5 bases). CDR3 size: 15 residues. Trimming stripped 5 bases from V and 2 bases from J, with 12 bases between. Germline V CDR1 and CDR2: MDHEN, SYDVKM.

This clonotype appeared a few times. The chain recombines TRBV29-1 with TRBJ1-1; D may be TRBD1 (6 bases). Germline V gene sequence: CDR1 SQVTM, CDR2 ANQGSEA. Trimming shortened V by 4 bases and J by 0 bases, and 12 bases separated the two germline ends. This CDR3 contains 14 residues. In DNA form, the CDR3 reads TGCAGCGTTGCATTCGCAGGGGTGAACACTGAAGCTTTCTTT. Translation gives CSVAFAGVNTEAFF.

This chain connects TRBV5-4 to TRBJ2-5, with TRBD2 matching 9 bases. The V segment lost 4 bases and the J segment 4 bases; nucleotides outside the gene matches: 11. Germline-derived CDR1 and CDR2 are SGHNT and YYREEE (reference sequence). This CDR3 spans 16 amino acids. The CDR3 loop reads CASSPQGVAGAETQYF. CDR3 nucleotides: TGTGCCAGCAGCCCCCAGGGGGTAGCGGGAGCAGAGACCCAGTACTTC.

The genes are TRBV10-3 and TRBJ1-3, with D unresolved. V was trimmed by 4 bases and J by 4 bases, leaving 14 bases between them. CDR3 length equals 15 residues. Per the germline V gene, CDR1 is ENHRY and CDR2 is SYGVKD. The CDR3 loop is CAISGNYLPGNTIYF. CDR3 sequence (DNA): TGTGCCATCAGTGGGAACTACCTTCCGGGAAACACCATATATTTT.

This clonotype was seen only a few times. V and J are TRBV10-3 and TRBJ2-7; 8 bases align to TRBD1. J lost 2 bases, V lost 7 bases, and 13 bases had no gene match. The CDR3 consists of 16 residues. CDR1 ENHRY and CDR2 SYGVKD come from the germline V gene. CDR3 sequence: CAITKRLDRETYEQYF. The CDR3 DNA follows: TGTGCCATCACCAAGAGACTGGACAGGGAGACCTACGAGCAGTACTTC.

There are a few counts of this clonotype. The chain uses TRBV5-1 and TRBJ2-2; no firm D call. V was shortened by 6 bases and J by 0 bases, with 12 bases between the two germline ends. Germline V gene sequence: CDR1 SGHRS, CDR2 YFSETQ. The length of the CDR3 is 15 residues. CDR3 loop: CASNSQAPNTGELFF. CDR3 DNA sequence: TGCGCCAGCAACTCGCAGGCCCCGAACACCGGGGAGCTGTTTTTT.

This clonotype was seen at least ten times. V usage is TRBV29-1 and J usage is TRBJ2-2; D possibly corresponds to TRBD1 (6 bases). V gave up 7 bases and J gave up 1 base, with 13 bases separating them. CDR1 is SQVTM, CDR2 ANQGSEA, per germline. The CDR3 runs 14 residues. CDR3: CSALRDKNTGELFF. CDR3 coding DNA: TGCAGCGCTCTACGGGACAAGAACACCGGGGAGCTGTTTTTT.

This clonotype was observed a few times. The V and J genes are TRBV28 and TRBJ1-2, with D unclear. The CDR3 loop spans 16 amino acids. Germline CDR1 is MDHEN and CDR2 is SYDVKM. V lost 3 bases and J 4 bases, leaving 18 bases between the germline ends. CDR3: CASSFLPGGTIYGYTF. In DNA form, the CDR3 reads TGTGCCAGCAGTTTCCTCCCGGGAGGAACGATCTATGGCTACACCTTC.

This chain connects TRBV2 to TRBJ2-3, with 9 positions matching TRBD2. V lost 5 bases and J lost 2; bases outside the gene matches: 2. From germline, CDR1 is SNHLY and CDR2 FYNNEI. The CDR3 totals 14 residues. Here the CDR3 DNA reads TGTGCCAGCAGTTTAGCGGGGGTCACAGATACGCAGTATTTT. Amino acids: CASSLAGVTDTQYF.

This clonotype was found a few times. This chain connects TRBV24-1 to TRBJ2-3; D ambiguous. CDR3 size: 13 residues. Trimming shortened V by 9 bases and J by 2 bases, and 11 bases separated the two germline ends. Per the germline V gene, CDR1 is KGHDR and CDR2 is SFDVKD. CDR3 protein: CATRSSNTDTQYF. CDR3 nucleotide sequence: TGTGCCACCCGTTCCTCGAACACAGATACGCAGTATTTT.

This clonotype has only a few counts. This rearrangement joins TRBV6-5 to TRBJ2-2; TRBD2 might be the D (5 bases). The CDR3 is 15 amino acids. Trimming removed 0 bases from V and 1 base from J, with 6 bases in between. CDR1 MNHEY and CDR2 SVGAGI come from the germline V gene. CDR3 loop: CASSYSRENTGELFF. The DNA for the CDR3 is TGTGCCAGCAGTTACTCGAGGGAGAACACCGGGGAGCTGTTTTTT.

This clonotype was observed at least ten times. V and J are TRBV5-1 and TRBJ2-2; D unresolved. The CDR3 extends over 15 amino acids. Germline-derived CDR1 and CDR2 are SGHRS and YFSETQ. V lost 1 base and J 6 bases, leaving 13 bases between the germline ends. The chain's CDR3 is CASSLLSGPSGELFF. The CDR3 DNA is TGCGCCAGCAGCTTGTTGTCAGGACCTTCCGGGGAGCTGTTTTTT.

The sample holds a few counts of this clonotype. CDR3 residues: CAISGGAGSAYEQYF. The CDR3 DNA is TGTGCCATCAGTGGGGGGGCAGGGAGCGCCTACGAGCAGTACTTC. V is TRBV10-3 and J is TRBJ2-7; tentatively, D is TRBD1 or TRBD2 (6 bases each). Germline CDR1 and CDR2: ENHRY and SYGVKD. V was shortened by 4 bases and J by 2 bases, with 15 bases between the two germline ends. This CDR3 has 15 residues.